The next 27 T cell receptor beta chains were all read from a single sample in a study of shared clonotypes between healthy human individuals. Data came from immunoSEQ multiplex PCR; TCRdb stores just in-frame clones and leaves some out. This table has 980,000 or so clones, approximately 80% appearing once. Specimen: memory CD4+ T cells sorted from blood. Indicated subset: CD45RA-negative fraction. These receptors were taken from a man aged 18 to 29 in good health.

Comments on this clone: A much more abundant neighbour one base away suggests this may be a read error. Additional DNA sequences in this sample encode the identical CDR3. CDR3: CSVGEGETQYF. In DNA form, the CDR3 reads TGCAGCGTTGGGGAGGGAGAGACCCAGTACTTC. The V call is TRBV29-1, the J call TRBJ2-5; 7 bases agree with TRBD2. CDR3 size: 11 residues. V was clipped by 4 bases and J by 4 bases; unmatched bases: 0. Germline V CDR1 and CDR2: SQVTM, ANQGSEA. The whole variable domain, remainder taken from reference TRBV29-1 and TRBJ2-5, is SAVISQKPSRDICQRGTSLTIQCQVDSQVTMMFWYRQQPGQSLTLIATANQGSEATYESGFVIDKFPISRPNLTFSTLTVSNMSPEDSSIYLCSVGEGETQYFGPGTRLLVL.

The chain has TRBV2 and TRBJ2-7, with TRBD1 matching over 9 bases. The germline gives CDR1 SNHLY, CDR2 FYNNEI. V gave up 2 bases and J gave up 2 bases; unmatched junction bases: 7. This CDR3 has 16 residues. CDR3 amino acids: CASSEIRDRETYEQYF. In nucleotides, the CDR3 is TGTGCCAGCAGTGAAATTCGGGACAGGGAGACCTACGAGCAGTACTTC.

The V call is TRBV7-2, the J call TRBJ1-2; D not resolved. With 5 bases removed from V and 1 base from J, the gap between germline ends came to 8 bases. Germline V lookup: CDR1 SGHTA, CDR2 FQGNSA. The CDR3 covers 13 residues. This CDR3 reads CASSTGINYGYTF. For the CDR3, the DNA is TGTGCCAGCAGCACCGGGATTAACTATGGCTACACCTTC.

This chain joins TRBV19 and TRBJ1-2; tentative D call: TRBD1 (5 bases). The V and J ends lost 3 bases and 8 bases respectively, with 19 bases between them. Germline V gene sequence: CDR1 LNHDA, CDR2 SQIVND (reference sequence). The CDR3 covers 15 residues. The DNA of the CDR3 is TGTGCCAGTAGTATTCTTGACAGCTATTATGAAGGCTACACCTTC. This gives the protein CASSILDSYYEGYTF.

The chain links TRBV18 to TRBJ2-7; 14 nucleotides align to TRBD2. From germline, CDR1 is KGHSH and CDR2 LQKENI. The CDR3 consists of 17 residues. V was pared by 5 bases and J by 0 bases, with 6 bases of the junction left unmatched. In DNA form, the CDR3 reads TGTGCCAGCTCATTAGGGACTAGCGGGGGATCCTCCTACGAGCAGTACTTC. Amino acid sequence: CASSLGTSGGSSYEQYF.

This clone showed up many times. This chain links TRBV7-8 with TRBJ1-3; no clear D gene. This CDR3 is built from 16 residues. Germline V gene data show CDR1 as SGHVS and CDR2 as FQNEAQ. Trimming pared 1 base from V and 4 bases from J, leaving 14 bases between. CDR3: CASSLGAASAGNTIYF. CDR3 sequence (DNA): TGTGCCAGCAGCTTAGGGGCAGCCAGTGCGGGAAACACCATATATTTT.

The chain joins TRBV19 to TRBJ1-2, with 9 bases that match TRBD1. The J segment lost 8 bases and the V segment lost 1 base, leaving 2 bases of the junction unmatched. This CDR3 has 13 amino acids. Per germline, CDR1 LNHDA and CDR2 SQIVND (reference sequence). CDR3 amino acids: CASSIGDREGYTF. Written as DNA, the CDR3 is TGTGCCAGTAGTATAGGGGACAGGGAAGGCTACACCTTC.

The chain has TRBV5-1 and TRBJ2-1; 7 bases map to TRBD2. Losses at the gene ends were 0 bases for V and 6 bases for J; bases not matched to a gene: 6. The CDR3 extends over 15 amino acids. Per the germline V gene, CDR1 is SGHRS and CDR2 is YFSETQ. The CDR3 bases are TGCGCCAGCAGCTTGGTGGCGGGAGAGGGCAATGAGCAGTTCTTC. This encodes CASSLVAGEGNEQFF.

The chain has TRBV7-2 and TRBJ2-5, with 8 bases aligning to TRBD2. Germline V gene lookup returns CDR1 SGHTA and CDR2 FQGNSA. The CDR3 spans 16 residues. The V segment lost 0 bases and the J segment 5 bases; nucleotides outside the gene matches: 8. CDR3 bases: TGTGCCAGCAGCTTAGCACGGGGGGGATCGTACGAGACCCAGTACTTC. Translated: CASSLARGGSYETQYF.

This chain uses TRBV5-1 with TRBJ2-1; 7 nucleotides match TRBD2. CDR3 size: 15 residues. The V gene end was trimmed by 2 bases and the J gene end by 10 bases; junction bases not matched to a gene: 12. Germline values: CDR1 SGHRS, CDR2 YFSETQ. CDR3 protein: CASSFLAEAIQEQFF. Here the CDR3 DNA reads TGCGCCAGCAGCTTTCTAGCGGAGGCCATTCAGGAGCAGTTCTTC.

This clone was counted between two and nine times. The chain couples TRBV2 to TRBJ1-1; D not certain. The germline V gene encodes CDR1 SNHLY and CDR2 FYNNEI. Trimming shortened V by 7 bases and J by 0 bases, and 9 bases separated the two germline ends. The CDR3 extends over 13 amino acids. The DNA for the CDR3 is TGTGCCAGCAAGGTGGAGGTGAACACTGAAGCTTTCTTT. It yields the protein CASKVEVNTEAFF.

As regards this clone: A far bigger clonotype differs at one base, so this is likely a read error. The same CDR3 can be traced to other DNA sequences in this sample. This chain uses TRBV5-1 with TRBJ2-7, with TRBD1 matching 7 bases. The V segment lost 0 bases and the J segment 0 bases; nucleotides outside the gene matches: 0. Germline V CDR1 and CDR2: SGHRS, YFSETQ. The CDR3 contains 14 residues. This CDR3 reads CASSLAGGSYEQYF. CDR3 DNA: TGCGCCAGCAGCTTGGCAGGGGGCTCCTACGAGCAGTACTTC.

This chain links TRBV18 with TRBJ1-1, with D unresolved. Trimming removed 10 bases at V and 0 bases at J, with 12 bases between. The CDR3 length is 13 residues. From germline, CDR1 is KGHSH and CDR2 LQKENI. In DNA, the CDR3 is TGTGCCACCTACGATGCCCTGAACACTGAAGCTTTCTTT. Protein sequence: CATYDALNTEAFF.

The chain has TRBV10-3 and TRBJ1-2; 7 nucleotides agree with TRBD1. The CDR3 sequence is 12 residues long. The germline V gene encodes CDR1 ENHRY and CDR2 SYGVKD. V shed 2 bases and J 13 bases; nucleotides not matched to a gene: 7. The CDR3 protein is CAISEGTGVLTF. CDR3 DNA sequence: TGTGCCATCAGTGAGGGCACAGGGGTCCTCACCTTC.

Here the CDR3 reads CASSDHYEQYF. The CDR3 DNA follows: TGTGCCAGCAGCGACCATTACGAGCAGTACTTC. The rearrangement joins TRBV14 to TRBJ2-7; D is unresolved. Between the trimmed V and J ends, which lost 5 bases and 4 bases, there was a span of 6 bases. The CDR3 is 11 amino acids. Germline V lookup: CDR1 SGHDN, CDR2 FVKESK. Together with reference TRBV14 and TRBJ2-7, the CDR3 gives the full variable domain: EAGVTQFPSHSVIEKGQTVTLRCDPISGHDNLYWYRRVMGKEIKFLLHFVKESKQDESGMPNNRFLAERTGGTYSTLKVQPAELEDSGVYFCASSDHYEQYFGPGTRLTVT.

J is TRBJ1-1 and V is TRBV6-5; D possibly corresponds to TRBD1 (5 bases). Germline V CDR1 and CDR2: MNHEY, SVGAGI. This CDR3 is 13 amino acids long. The V and J ends lost 5 bases and 10 bases respectively, with 17 bases between them. In DNA, the CDR3 is TGTGCCAGCAGTACCCTGACCCCGGGGGGAGCTTTCTTT. It encodes CASSTLTPGGAFF.

CDR3 sequence (DNA): TGTGCCAGCAGCTCGAGAGGGACTAGCGGCGCAACGTACTACGAGCAGTACTTC. Protein: CASSSRGTSGATYYEQYF. The gene calls are TRBV11-2 and TRBJ2-7; TRBD2 aligns across 11 bases. Germline loops: CDR1 SGHAT, CDR2 FQNNGV. The CDR3 consists of 18 residues. V shed 4 bases and J 3 bases; nucleotides not matched to a gene: 14.

This rearrangement joins TRBV7-3 to TRBJ2-1; 14 bases align to TRBD2. The CDR3 contains 21 residues. V lost 6 bases to trimming and J lost 0 bases; unmatched junction nucleotides: 16. Germline V lookup: CDR1 SGHTA, CDR2 FQGTGA. CDR3 DNA sequence: TGTGCCAGCAGTTTTCGGCCCGGGACTAGCGGGGGCCTCCACTCCTACAATGAGCAGTTCTTC. It yields the protein CASSFRPGTSGGLHSYNEQFF.

The V and J genes are TRBV6-1 and TRBJ2-4; D is unclear. CDR3 length equals 14 residues. V lost 5 bases and J 0 bases, leaving 8 bases between the germline ends. CDR1 and CDR2 (germline): MNHNS, SASEGT. DNA of the CDR3: TGTGCCAGCAGTCCGACACTAGCCAAAAACATTCAGTACTTC. Its translation is CASSPTLAKNIQYF.

The chain uses TRBV6-1 and TRBJ1-2; no clear D gene. The CDR3 contains 15 residues. Trimming took 1 base from V and 8 from J, leaving 17 bases between them. The germline gives CDR1 MNHNS, CDR2 SASEGT. Here the CDR3 reads CASSEDRVGRRGYTF. The CDR3, as DNA: TGTGCCAGCAGTGAAGATCGGGTAGGGAGAAGGGGCTACACCTTC.

In this sample, this clone turned up a few times. The chain couples TRBV27 to TRBJ2-1; TRBD1 aligns across 10 bases. This CDR3 spans 15 amino acids. CDR1 is MNHEY, CDR2 SMNVEV, per germline (reference sequence). V was pared by 4 bases and J by 7 bases, with 7 bases of the junction left unmatched. DNA of the CDR3: TGTGCCAGCAGTTCAATGAGACAGGGGGCAAATGAGCAGTTCTTC. This gives the protein CASSSMRQGANEQFF.

CDR3 DNA: TGTGCCAGCAGCTTGGCTGACGCCACCATATATTTT. It translates to CASSLADATIYF. The J gene is TRBJ1-3, the V gene TRBV5-6; D gene ambiguous. Germline assignment: CDR1 SGHDT and CDR2 YYEEEE. V lost 0 bases to trimming and J lost 9 bases, with 7 bases between them. The CDR3 is made up of 12 amino acids. Complete variable domain (other parts from reference TRBV5-6 and TRBJ1-3): DAGVTQSPTHLIKTRGQQVTLRCSPKSGHDTVSWYQQALGQGPQFIFQYYEEEERQRGNFPDRFSGHQFPNYSSELNVNALLLGDSALYLCASSLADATIYFGEGSWLTVV.

Worth noting for this clone: Since a much larger clone is just one base distant, this may be a read error. J is TRBJ2-6 and V is TRBV7-3, with D perhaps TRBD2 (5 bases). CDR1 and CDR2 from the germline V gene are SGHTA and FQGTGA. This CDR3 is built from 16 residues. The V and J ends lost 1 base and 2 bases respectively, with 9 bases between them. Written as DNA, the CDR3 is TGTGCCAGCAGCTTAATAACCGGGGCTGGGGCCAACGTCCTGACTTTC. Translating gives CASSLITGAGANVLTF.

The V and J genes are TRBV4-3 and TRBJ1-5; D unresolved. The CDR3 covers 15 residues. V was cut by 0 bases and J by 9 bases, with 15 bases left in between. CDR1 is LGHNA and CDR2 is YSLEER in the germline V gene. In DNA, the CDR3 is TGCGCCAGCAGCCAAGACTCAGCTGGGATTTGGCCCCAGCATTTT. It yields the protein CASSQDSAGIWPQHF.

The V call is TRBV4-3, the J call TRBJ1-5; a weak D match, TRBD1 (5 bases). Germline CDR1 LGHNA, CDR2 YSLEER. This CDR3 has 16 residues. Trimming cost V 0 bases and J 4 bases, with 13 bases left between them. CDR3 nucleotides: TGCGCCAGCAGCCAAGAAACAGGATTCCCAAATCAGCCCCAGCATTTT. It yields the protein CASSQETGFPNQPQHF.

The J gene is TRBJ2-3, the V gene TRBV6-1, with no clear D. CDR1 is MNHNS, CDR2 SASEGT, per germline. V dropped 10 bases and J dropped 2 bases, with 7 bases sitting between them. CDR3 size: 11 residues. This chain's CDR3 is CAISTTDTQYF. CDR3 DNA sequence: TGTGCCATCTCTACCACAGATACGCAGTATTTT.

The J gene is TRBJ1-3, the V gene TRBV10-3; D call uncertain. This CDR3 has 11 amino acids. Trimming cost V 10 bases and J 4 bases, with 8 bases left between them. Germline assignment: CDR1 ENHRY and CDR2 SYGVKD. The CDR3 sequence: CATDWGNTIYF. The CDR3 coding sequence is TGTGCCACAGACTGGGGAAACACCATATATTTT.